This T cell receptor beta chain was found in a study of blood T cell repertoires in COVID-19. CDR1 and CDR2 from the germline V gene are GTSNPN and SVGIG (reference sequence). The CDR3 runs 13 residues. The V gene end was trimmed by 3 bases and the J gene end by 4 bases; junction bases not matched to a gene: 5. Here immunoSEQ multiplex PCR was the method, and the copy in TCRdb shows in-frame clones only, minus some. The table shows roughly 400,000 clones, with roughly nine tenths occurring only once. The gene calls are TRBV30 and TRBJ1-1, with 7 positions matching TRBD1. The receptor's source is a woman aged 40 to 55 who had been exposed to COVID-19. The sequenced sample was PBMCs or T cells enriched from blood (not recorded which). The CDR3 coding sequence is TGTGCCTGGAGCACAGGGGTTAGCACTGAAGCTTTCTTT. It yields the protein CAWSTGVSTEAFF.